The clone carrying this TCR beta chain was picked up a small number of times. No antigen is known for it. The sample is drawn from a study of CD8+ T cells in alopecia areata. Study-level information: Patients received oral tofacitinib, 5 to 10 mg twice daily, for moderate-to-severe alopecia areata.

Points from the study as a whole: Scalp clonality and expanded CD8+ clones among the top 100 were significantly decreased by tofacitinib. Sharing of TCRs across patients appeared less clear than in mice, possibly for HLA-related reasons.

Extracted RNA was reverse transcribed, and the resulting cDNA served as sequencing template. TCRdb's copy holds only in-frame clones and misses some; the assay was immunoSEQ multiplex PCR. The profile shows over 90,000 clones, around 86% of them singletons. In germline, CDR1 is SEHNR, CDR2 FQNEAQ (reference sequence). This CDR3 spans 13 amino acids. Trimming removed 11 bases at V and 4 bases at J, with 16 bases between. The sample's treatment: oral pan-JAK inhibitor, 5-10 mg twice daily. The receptor was isolated from a human donor with alopecia areata. Sample: CD8+ T cells sorted from blood, taken around week 30, from a patient treated with tofacitinib. J is TRBJ2-3 and V is TRBV7-9, with TRBD1 as a possible D gene (5 bases). In DNA, the CDR3 is TGTGCCCGCCAGGGTAGTTACGCAGATACGCAGTATTTT. It translates to CARQGSYADTQYF. Full variable domain (remainder filled in from reference TRBV7-9 and TRBJ2-3): DTGVSQNPRHKITKRGQNVTFRCDPISEHNRLYWYRQTLGQGPEFLTYFQNEAQLEKSRLLSDRFSAERPKGSFSTLEIQRTEQGDSAMYLCARQGSYADTQYFGPGTRLTVL.